This T cell receptor beta chain derives from a study of blood T cell repertoires in COVID-19. On the study more broadly: Researchers got acute and convalescent COVID-19 samples from the United States, Italy and Spain. PBMCs, B-cell-depleted T cells, or T cells provided the cDNA or gDNA that made up the material.

CDR1 SGHRS and CDR2 YFSETQ come from the germline V gene. This CDR3 region has 15 residues. V dropped 6 bases and J dropped 9 bases, with 21 bases sitting between them. In the authors' workflow: Scientists estimated how many nucleated cells there were by amplifying reference gene primers. Profiled with immunoSEQ multiplex PCR; TCRdb holds only in-frame clones, not every one. V, J and clone size are taken as reported in that table, and D and trimming were inferred from the DNA itself. This sample has around 99,000 clones; roughly 90% occur once, and the top ten carry approximately 5%. Sequencing input: peripheral blood. The chain couples TRBV5-1 to TRBJ2-2; D is perhaps TRBD2 (6 bases). The sequence was collected from a man between 35 and 55 years old with active or convalescent COVID-19. CDR3 protein: CASMVSGSEVWELFF. CDR3 nucleotides: TGCGCCAGCATGGTATCCGGGAGTGAAGTGTGGGAGCTGTTTTTT. Filled out from reference TRBV5-1 and TRBJ2-2, the complete variable domain reads KAGVTQTPRYLIKTRGQQVTLSCSPISGHRSVSWYQQTPGQGLQFLFEYFSETQRNKGNFPGRFSGRQFSNSRSEMNVSTLELGDSALYLCASMVSGSEVWELFFGEGSRLTVL.